The 12 T cell receptor beta chains presented below share a single source sample, sequenced in a study of cytomegalovirus exposure and HLA in healthy donors. This PCR relied on a set of 60 Vbeta primers and 13 Jbeta primers. This table comes from immunoSEQ multiplex PCR, and its TCRdb copy is limited to in-frame clones, with some not included. The sample shows 80,000 to 130,000 clones, about 80% of them seen only once. Sample: PBMCs. The receptors here all came from a female donor in good health and CMV-seropositive.

J is TRBJ2-7 and V is TRBV4-1; unclear D gene. The germline CDR1 and CDR2 sequences are MGHRA and YSYEKL. Trimming cost V 3 bases and J 3 bases, with 15 bases left between them. CDR3 length: 15 residues. CDR3 DNA: TGCGCCAGCAGCCAGACGTCGGGTACAATCTACGAGCAGTACTTC. Translation gives CASSQTSGTIYEQYF.

The chain is built from TRBV6-5 and TRBJ1-1; D ambiguous. The V gene lost 0 bases and the J gene lost 0 bases, with 5 bases spanning the gap. CDR1 and CDR2 from the germline V gene are MNHEY and SVGAGI. This CDR3 is built from 14 residues. CDR3 sequence (DNA): TGTGCCAGCAGTTACTCCAGTGTGAACACTGAAGCTTTCTTT. This encodes CASSYSSVNTEAFF.

This clone was recorded a few times. The V and J genes are TRBV30 and TRBJ2-7, with D unresolved. V shed 0 bases and J shed 4 bases, with 4 bases lying between them. The CDR3 has 11 amino acids. CDR1 and CDR2 (germline): GTSNPN, SVGIG (reference sequence). The DNA for the CDR3 is TGTGCCTGGAGTGTACTATACGAGCAGTACTTC. It encodes CAWSVLYEQYF.

This clone was recorded a few times. The rearrangement links TRBV29-1 to TRBJ2-7; 8 nucleotides agree with TRBD2. This CDR3 is 16 amino acids long. Per the germline V gene, CDR1 is SQVTM and CDR2 is ANQGSEA. The V and J ends lost 7 bases and 0 bases, in that order; junction bases with no gene match: 14. The CDR3 region has the DNA TGCAGCGCGGGGGGGACTGAAGTAGGAGTCTCCTACGAGCAGTACTTC. It specifies CSAGGTEVGVSYEQYF.

The table lists this clone with a count of one. The chain recombines TRBV9 with TRBJ2-3; maybe TRBD1 (6 bases). Germline values: CDR1 SGDLS, CDR2 YYNGEE. Trimming removed 3 bases from V and 4 bases from J, with 18 bases in between. This CDR3 has 16 residues. The CDR3 nucleotides are TGTGCCAGCAGCGACCCCCTACAGGGTCAGCCAGATACGCAGTATTTT. It codes for CASSDPLQGQPDTQYF.

This sequence joins TRBV6-1 and TRBJ2-7; 11 bases align to TRBD1. The CDR3 sequence is 14 residues long. CDR1 and CDR2 (germline): MNHNS, SASEGT. V lost 1 base to trimming and J lost 6 bases; unmatched junction nucleotides: 2. CDR3 region: CASSEGTGGFEQYF. The CDR3 DNA sequence: TGTGCCAGCAGTGAAGGGACAGGGGGCTTCGAGCAGTACTTC.

The rearrangement links TRBV4-3 to TRBJ1-3, with 7 bases aligning to TRBD1. Unmatched junction bases numbered 10, after V lost 4 bases and J lost 4 bases. The CDR3 has 16 residues. Per the germline V gene, CDR1 is LGHNA and CDR2 is YSLEER. CDR3 in DNA: TGCGCCAGCAGCCCCCAGGGGGAGGCGCGGGGAAACACCATATATTTT. It codes for CASSPQGEARGNTIYF.

The V and J genes are TRBV7-9 and TRBJ2-5; 10 positions match TRBD1. The J call may be incorrect, as the DNA end agrees better with TRBJ2-7. The CDR3 has 15 amino acids. Germline V gene sequence: CDR1 SEHNR, CDR2 FQNEAQ (reference sequence). The CDR3 spells CASSSPGQGKYEQYF. The CDR3 nucleotides read TGTGCCAGCAGCTCACCGGGACAGGGGAAATACGAGCAGTACTTC.

V is TRBV7-9 and J is TRBJ2-7, with TRBD2 matching over 9 bases. Trimming cost V 8 bases and J 7 bases; bases outside gene matches: 12. CDR1 is SEHNR, CDR2 FQNEAQ, per germline (reference sequence). The CDR3 runs to 14 residues. The DNA of the CDR3 is TGTGCCAGCCGAGCAGCGGGAGGCCGGGGAGAGCAGTACTTC. The encoded protein is CASRAAGGRGEQYF.

In this sample, this clone turned up once. This chain links TRBV4-1 with TRBJ2-2; D is perhaps TRBD2 (6 bases). The V gene lost 4 bases and the J gene lost 4 bases, with 13 bases spanning the gap. The CDR3 runs to 15 residues. Germline V gene lookup returns CDR1 MGHRA and CDR2 YSYEKL. This CDR3 is CASSPAPRGTGELFF. CDR3 sequence (DNA): TGCGCCAGCAGCCCTGCTCCGCGGGGCACCGGGGAGCTGTTTTTT.

The chain has TRBV18 and TRBJ2-1, with 9 positions matching TRBD2. Germline V lookup: CDR1 KGHSH, CDR2 LQKENI. The CDR3 extends over 17 amino acids. The ends lost 0 bases at V and 7 bases at J; junction bases unmatched: 10. The CDR3 DNA reads as TGTGCCAGCTCACCACCCTTCGGTAGCGGGAGTTTGAATGAGCAGTTCTTC. It codes for CASSPPFGSGSLNEQFF.

The rearrangement joins TRBV6-5 to TRBJ2-5, with TRBD1 as a possible D gene (6 bases). The J call may be in error: the DNA end matches TRBJ2-7 better. The CDR3 is 14 residues long. Germline CDR1 reads MNHEY; CDR2 reads SVGAGI. CDR3 amino acids: CASRPWDTPYEQYF. CDR3 DNA: TGTGCCAGCAGACCCTGGGACACCCCCTACGAGCAGTACTTC.